These T cell receptor beta chains were read from a single sample in a study of cytomegalovirus exposure and HLA in healthy donors. Clones were sequenced by immunoSEQ multiplex PCR, and TCRdb holds only the in-frame ones, with some missing. The sample has 150,000 to 180,000 clones; around 79% are singletons. Sequenced: PBMCs. The origin of the receptors is a man aged 25-45 years in good health and CMV-seropositive. The CDR3 runs from the conserved cysteine through the conserved F or W. Not all rows give a size; the values are once, few, many and, for expanded clones, a class.

abundance | v_gene | CDR3aa
. | TRBV30 | CAWSVASGSYEQYF
. | TRBV12-5 | CASMWASLIYGYTF
once | TRBV4-1 | CASSRPLRGGSGTDTQYF
. | TRBV18 | CASSPPASGGLNEQFF
. | TRBV2 | CASSLGTGRETQYF
. | TRBV5-1 | CASSLTVLDEQYF
. | TRBV6-5 | CASSYWRYYEQYF
few | TRBV5-6 | CASDPGTNYGYTF
. | TRBV7-9 | CASSFSTTEAFF
. | TRBV14 | CASSSLRGETQYF
. | TRBV5-4 | CASSSGLAGGLVAYNEQFF
few | TRBV6-1 | CASSEGYPYEQYF
. | TRBV4-2 | CASSQDPAPRGDEKLFF
. | TRBV5-1 | CASSSRSQRTEAFF
. | TRBV27 | CASSLTGGRNQPQHF
few | TRBV19 | CASTAGTPNTEAFF